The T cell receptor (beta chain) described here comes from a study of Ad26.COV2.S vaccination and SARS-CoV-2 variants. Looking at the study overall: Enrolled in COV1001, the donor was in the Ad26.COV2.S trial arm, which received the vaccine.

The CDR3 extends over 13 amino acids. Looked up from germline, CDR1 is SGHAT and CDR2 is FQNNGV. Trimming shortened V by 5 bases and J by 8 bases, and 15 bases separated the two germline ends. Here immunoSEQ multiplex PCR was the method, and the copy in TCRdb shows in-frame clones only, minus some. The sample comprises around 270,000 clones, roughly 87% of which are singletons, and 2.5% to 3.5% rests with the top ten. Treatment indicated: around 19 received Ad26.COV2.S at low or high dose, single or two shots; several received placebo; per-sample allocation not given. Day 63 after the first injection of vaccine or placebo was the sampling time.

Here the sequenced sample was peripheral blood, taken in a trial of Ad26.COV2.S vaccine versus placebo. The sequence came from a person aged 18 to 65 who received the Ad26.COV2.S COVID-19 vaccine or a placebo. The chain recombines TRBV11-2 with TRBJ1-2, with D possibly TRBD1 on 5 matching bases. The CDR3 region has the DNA TGTGCCAGCAGCGTTGGGGGAGGAAGGGGCTACACCTTC. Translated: CASSVGGGRGYTF.